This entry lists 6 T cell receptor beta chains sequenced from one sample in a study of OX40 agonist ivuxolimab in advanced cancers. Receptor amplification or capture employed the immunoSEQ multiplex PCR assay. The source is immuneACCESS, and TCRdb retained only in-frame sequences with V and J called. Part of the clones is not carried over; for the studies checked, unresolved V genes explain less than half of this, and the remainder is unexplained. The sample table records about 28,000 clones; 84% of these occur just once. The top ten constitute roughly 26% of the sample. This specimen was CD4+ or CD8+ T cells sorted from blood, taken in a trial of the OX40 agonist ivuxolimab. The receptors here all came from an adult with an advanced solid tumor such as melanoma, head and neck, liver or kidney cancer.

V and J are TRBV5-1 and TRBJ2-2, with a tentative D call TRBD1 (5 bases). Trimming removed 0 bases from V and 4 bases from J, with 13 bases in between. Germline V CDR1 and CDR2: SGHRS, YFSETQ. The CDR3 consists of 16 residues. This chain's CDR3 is CASSLAEGQGTGELFF. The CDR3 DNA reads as TGCGCCAGCAGCTTGGCCGAAGGGCAGGGCACCGGGGAGCTGTTTTTT.

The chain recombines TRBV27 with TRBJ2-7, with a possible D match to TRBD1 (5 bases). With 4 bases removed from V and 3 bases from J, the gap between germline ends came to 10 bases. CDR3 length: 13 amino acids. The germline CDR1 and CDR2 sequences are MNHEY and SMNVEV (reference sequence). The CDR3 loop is CASSYQGVYEQYF. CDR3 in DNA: TGTGCCAGCAGTTACCAGGGCGTCTACGAGCAGTACTTC.

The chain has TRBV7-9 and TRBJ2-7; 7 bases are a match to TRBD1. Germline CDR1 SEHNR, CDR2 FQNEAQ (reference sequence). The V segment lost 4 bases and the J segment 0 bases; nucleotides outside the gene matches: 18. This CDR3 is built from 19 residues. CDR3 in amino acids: CASSSTAGTAPLNSYEQYF. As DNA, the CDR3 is TGTGCCAGCAGCTCGACCGCCGGGACAGCTCCTCTTAACTCCTACGAGCAGTACTTC.

In DNA, the CDR3 is TGCGCCAGCACTGACGACAGGGCCGTTAATTCACCCCTCCACTTT. Translating gives CASTDDRAVNSPLHF. This chain uses TRBV10-2 with TRBJ1-6; 7 nucleotides match TRBD1. The CDR3 extends over 15 amino acids. With 7 bases clipped from V and 6 bases from J, the junction kept 9 bases outside the gene matches. Per the germline V gene, CDR1 is WSHSY and CDR2 is SAAADI.

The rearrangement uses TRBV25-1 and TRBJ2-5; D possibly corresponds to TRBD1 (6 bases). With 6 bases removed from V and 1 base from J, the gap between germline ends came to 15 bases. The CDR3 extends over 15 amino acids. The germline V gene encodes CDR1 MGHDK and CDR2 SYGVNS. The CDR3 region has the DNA TGTGCCAGCAGCCCAAGGGGACACCTCCAAGAGACCCAGTACTTC. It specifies CASSPRGHLQETQYF.

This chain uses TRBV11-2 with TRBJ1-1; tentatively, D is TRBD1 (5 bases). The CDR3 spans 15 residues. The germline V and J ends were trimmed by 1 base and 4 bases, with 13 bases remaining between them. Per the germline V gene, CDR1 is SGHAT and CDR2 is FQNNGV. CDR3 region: CASSLGAGGGTEAFF. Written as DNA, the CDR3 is TGTGCCAGCAGCTTAGGGGCTGGGGGGGGCACTGAAGCTTTCTTT.